This T cell receptor beta chain was recovered during a study of blood T cell repertoires in COVID-19 (TCRdb year 2020). Regarding the complete study: Collaborator samples came from the United States, Italy and Spain and covered acute and convalescent phases of COVID-19. The repertoires were released in a freely available public database intended as a resource for research on the immune response to SARS-CoV-2. Where available, HLA class I and class II types were taken from metadata supplied by the sample provider and were not determined by assay-based typing. The material from the prospective study consisted of cDNA or gDNA derived from T cells, B-cell-depleted T cells, or PBMCs. Subjects who had been exposed to COVID-19, were actively infected with it, or had recovered from it provided the deeply sampled blood TCRbeta repertoires that made up the dataset. A de-identified subject ID, COVID-19 status, age in years and sex were almost always included in the sample metadata. Samples were obtained from the ongoing ImmuneRACE study (first 160 participants) and from roughly 1,300 subjects provided by 6 global collaborators. Here is what the overall study found, with its caveats: Clinical and demographic metadata were provided uncurated, with the amount varying by source and participant.

From a lookup of the germline V gene (reference sequence), CDR1 and CDR2 are SGHNT and YYREEE. The CDR3 covers 13 residues, taking in both the cysteine and the phenylalanine. The kept DNA is CDR3 alone, 39 bases in frame from the first base. V and J lose 0 bases and 7 bases, and a span of 10 bases separates them. For this clone: Its antigen is not yet known. One base away there is no much larger clone; base qualities are not given.

Enrolling through a virtual design, the prospective study's participants ranged in age from roughly 18 to 95 years and lived across 24 United States geographic areas. In the prospective study, cohorts were assigned on the basis of participant-reported clinical history obtained from a screening survey and a study questionnaire. Recovered participants in ImmuneRACE Cohort 3 were defined by two consecutive negative NP/OP PCR tests, clearance by a healthcare professional, or resolution of symptoms. In the prospective study, whole blood, serum and a nasopharyngeal or oropharyngeal swab were collected from each participant by mobile phlebotomists. Participants in the prospective study had the option to provide additional blood draws and questionnaires over a roughly 2-month period. Prospective study blood samples were shipped either frozen or at room temperature before DNA extraction. TCRbeta CDR3 regions were amplified from genomic DNA using the immunoSEQ Assay, a bias-controlled multiplex PCR. Per the authors' processing: Within the assay, amplification of reference gene primers was used to estimate how many nucleated cells each sample contained. To quantify the absolute abundance of each unique TCRbeta CDR3 rearrangement, sequence reads were collapsed and filtered. For each sample, productive Simpson clonality was calculated by taking the square root of Simpson's diversity index across productive rearrangements. Held by TCRdb, this immuneACCESS table contains in-frame sequences only and omits some clones. Under half of the omission traces to an unresolved V gene where checked; the cause of the rest is unknown. V and J calls and clone size are as listed in that table; D and trimming were resolved from the DNA. For this sample there are 170,000 or so clones; roughly 87% appear just once. Jointly, the top ten make up over 7% of the sample.

This sequence was found in a woman aged 50 to 60 who had recovered from COVID-19. This receptor chain uses TRBV5-4 and TRBJ2-5; no confident D gene assignment can be made. Sequencing was carried out using PBMCs or T cells enriched from blood (not recorded which). The CDR3 corresponds to CASSLDFGGTQYF. The DNA sequence is given as TGTGCCAGCAGCTTGGACTTCGGCGGGACCCAGTACTTC.